These 20 T cell receptor beta chains originate from one sample sequenced in a study of Tregs in tolerant kidney transplant recipients. Some clones are missing from TCRdb's copy, which holds only in-frame ones; the method was immunoSEQ multiplex PCR. This table holds about 88,000 clones, roughly nine tenths found once. Material: CD8+ T cells from blood. These receptors originate from a human donor in good health.

The chain joins TRBV4-1 to TRBJ1-6, with TRBD1 as a possible D gene (5 bases). This CDR3 contains 16 residues. Trimming removed 0 bases at V and 4 bases at J, with 10 bases between. CDR1 and CDR2 (germline): MGHRA, YSYEKL. The CDR3 here is CASSQDQGLYNSPLHF. The CDR3 nucleotides are TGCGCCAGCAGCCAAGACCAGGGACTGTATAATTCACCCCTCCACTTT.

The CDR3 DNA reads as TGTGCCTGGTCCCCAGGGTACCCGGGCTACACCTTC. Translating gives CAWSPGYPGYTF. This rearrangement joins TRBV30 to TRBJ1-2, with D possibly matching TRBD1 (5 bases). The CDR3 is 12 residues long. Between the trimmed V and J ends, which lost 5 bases and 8 bases, there was a span of 15 bases. The germline CDR1 and CDR2 sequences are GTSNPN and SVGIG (reference sequence).

The chain recombines TRBV5-4 with TRBJ2-7; 8 positions match TRBD1. Germline CDR1 is SGHNT and CDR2 is YYREEE (reference sequence). Trimming took 0 bases from V and 6 from J; bases not matched to a gene: 8. This CDR3 region has 15 residues. The CDR3 reads CASSLGDRRGLEQYF. CDR3 in DNA: TGTGCCAGCAGCTTGGGGGACAGGAGGGGGCTCGAGCAGTACTTC.

The rearrangement uses TRBV5-4 and TRBJ1-2, with D tentatively TRBD1 (6 bases). The CDR3 is made up of 16 amino acids. V was shortened by 1 base and J by 2 bases, with 15 bases between the two germline ends. The germline V gene encodes CDR1 SGHNT and CDR2 YYREEE (reference sequence). This CDR3 reads CASSLPRTELNYGYTF. CDR3 sequence (DNA): TGTGCCAGCAGCTTGCCCCGGACAGAACTCAACTATGGCTACACCTTC.

The genes are TRBV7-2 and TRBJ1-2; TRBD1 aligns across 10 bases. CDR1 is SGHTA, CDR2 FQGNSA, per germline. CDR3 length: 14 amino acids. The V and J ends lost 5 bases and 4 bases, in that order; junction bases with no gene match: 4. CDR3 region: CASSADRGGYGYTF. As DNA, the CDR3 is TGTGCCAGCAGCGCGGACAGGGGGGGCTATGGCTACACCTTC.

This chain connects TRBV4-1 to TRBJ1-2; possibly TRBD1 for D (5 bases). The CDR3 extends over 14 amino acids. Germline assignment: CDR1 MGHRA and CDR2 YSYEKL. Trimming left V 1 base short and J 8 bases short, with 14 bases between. CDR3 DNA: TGCGCCAGCAGCCAAGTGACAGCCCTCGTCGGCTACACCTTC. It is translated as CASSQVTALVGYTF.

CDR3 DNA sequence: TGTGCCAGCAGTTACTTTACAGGGAGCATCTATGGCTACACCTTC. This encodes CASSYFTGSIYGYTF. V gene TRBV6-5 combines with J gene TRBJ1-2, with D possibly matching TRBD1 (6 bases). Per germline, CDR1 MNHEY and CDR2 SVGAGI. This CDR3 has 15 residues. Trimming took off 1 base at V and 4 bases at J, with 13 bases between the two ends.

This clone was counted once. The same CDR3 can be traced to other DNA sequences in this sample. J is TRBJ2-3 and V is TRBV9; D not resolved. CDR1 is SGDLS, CDR2 YYNGEE, per germline. V dropped 2 bases and J dropped 1 base, with 5 bases sitting between them. The CDR3 extends over 13 amino acids. The CDR3 spells CASSVGGTDTQYF. CDR3 nucleotides: TGTGCCAGCAGCGTTGGAGGCACAGATACGCAGTATTTT.

This clone was observed a single time. The chain couples TRBV10-1 to TRBJ2-2; D remains unclear. Germline-derived CDR1 and CDR2 are WNHNN and SYGVQD (reference sequence). Between the trimmed V and J ends, which lost 6 bases and 1 base, there was a span of 9 bases. This CDR3 has 14 amino acids. CDR3 protein: CASRSDLNTGELFF. Written as DNA, the CDR3 is TGCGCCAGCAGGTCCGACCTGAACACCGGGGAGCTGTTTTTT.

CDR3 DNA sequence: TGTGCCAGCTCACCGCCGACTGGACCGAACACCGGGGAGCTGTTTTTT. Protein product: CASSPPTGPNTGELFF. J is TRBJ2-2 and V is TRBV18; no reliable D call. The germline CDR1 and CDR2 sequences are KGHSH and LQKENI. The CDR3 totals 16 residues. Trimming took 3 bases from V and 0 from J, leaving 11 bases between them.

This clone appeared a single time. This chain joins TRBV5-1 and TRBJ2-7; TRBD1 agrees at 7 bases. CDR3 length: 14 residues. V was pared by 3 bases and J by 3 bases, with 6 bases of the junction left unmatched. CDR1 SGHRS and CDR2 YFSETQ come from the germline V gene. This CDR3 is CASSWRRQGYEQYF. In DNA, the CDR3 is TGCGCCAGCAGCTGGCGCCGACAGGGCTACGAGCAGTACTTC.

This rearrangement joins TRBV7-3 to TRBJ2-1; 10 nucleotides align to TRBD2. The CDR3 has 19 amino acids. The V gene's germline CDR1 is SGHTA and CDR2 FQGTGA. V shed 2 bases and J 5 bases; nucleotides not matched to a gene: 15. CDR3 amino acids: CASSLAGTSEGWGNNEQFF. CDR3 coding DNA: TGTGCCAGCAGCTTAGCAGGGACTAGCGAGGGGTGGGGGAACAATGAGCAGTTCTTC.

This clone was observed a handful of times. The chain combines TRBV6-5 with TRBJ1-5; the D gene is possibly TRBD1 (5 bases). The CDR3 is made up of 15 amino acids. V shed 2 bases and J shed 3 bases, with 11 bases lying between them. The germline V gene encodes CDR1 MNHEY and CDR2 SVGAGI. In DNA, the CDR3 is TGTGCCAGCAGTTACATTGGAGGGGCCAATCAGCCCCAGCATTTT. It translates to CASSYIGGANQPQHF.

The chain uses TRBV30 and TRBJ1-3, with a tentative D call TRBD1 (6 bases). This CDR3 spans 14 amino acids. The germline V gene encodes CDR1 GTSNPN and CDR2 SVGIG (reference sequence). The V gene lost 0 bases and the J gene lost 1 base, with 7 bases spanning the gap. CDR3: CAWSVGGSGNTIYF. In DNA, the CDR3 is TGTGCCTGGAGTGTAGGGGGTTCTGGAAACACCATATATTTT.

Here the CDR3 DNA reads TGTGCCAGCAGCTTTAGTGGGAAAAACACCGGGGAGCTGTTTTTT. Protein: CASSFSGKNTGELFF. The chain joins TRBV7-6 to TRBJ2-2; D uncertain. The germline V and J ends were trimmed by 3 bases and 2 bases, with 10 bases remaining between them. The germline CDR1 and CDR2 sequences are SGHVS and FNYEAQ. The CDR3 is 15 residues long.

This chain joins TRBV7-9 and TRBJ1-2; 7 nucleotides agree with TRBD1. The V gene's germline CDR1 is SEHNR and CDR2 FQNEAQ (reference sequence). This CDR3 is 19 amino acids long. With V trimmed by 6 bases and J by 0 bases, 19 bases remained unmatched. The CDR3 protein is CASSYPGREDRAPNYGYTF. CDR3 bases: TGTGCCAGCAGTTACCCTGGACGAGAAGACAGGGCACCTAACTATGGCTACACCTTC.

The chain uses TRBV5-8 and TRBJ1-3; the D gene is possibly TRBD1 (5 bases). This CDR3 is built from 16 residues. Germline values: CDR1 SGHTS, CDR2 YDEGEE. The V end was cut by 3 bases, the J end by 8 bases, with 21 bases between. CDR3 amino acids: CASSSGTAVGGDTIYF. Here the CDR3 DNA reads TGTGCCAGCAGCTCCGGGACGGCTGTCGGGGGTGACACCATATATTTT.

Only a few counts were recorded for this clone. The chain couples TRBV27 to TRBJ1-1; tentatively, D is TRBD1 (5 bases). The germline V and J ends were trimmed by 2 bases and 1 base, with 8 bases remaining between them. This CDR3 is 14 amino acids long. The germline V gene has CDR1 MNHEY and CDR2 SMNVEV (reference sequence). This chain's CDR3 is CASSLEGTNTEAFF. CDR3 sequence (DNA): TGTGCCAGCAGTTTAGAAGGGACGAACACTGAAGCTTTCTTT.

This clone was seen only once. The chain recombines TRBV27 with TRBJ2-1; TRBD2 matches at 11 bases. The trim removed 3 bases at V and 6 bases at J, leaving 4 bases unmatched. CDR1 and CDR2 (germline): MNHEY, SMNVEV (reference sequence). The CDR3 runs to 15 residues. The CDR3 reads CASSLWLAGGNEQFF. CDR3 DNA sequence: TGTGCCAGCAGTTTGTGGCTAGCGGGGGGCAATGAGCAGTTCTTC.

The J gene is TRBJ1-1, the V gene TRBV5-1, with a weak D call TRBD1 (5 bases). The germline gives CDR1 SGHRS, CDR2 YFSETQ. The V gene lost 3 bases and the J gene lost 5 bases, with 20 bases spanning the gap. This CDR3 is built from 16 residues. The CDR3 DNA sequence: TGCGCCAGCAGCTCCCGGGACGCGCGTAGAAGGACTGAAGCTTTCTTT. This encodes CASSSRDARRRTEAFF.